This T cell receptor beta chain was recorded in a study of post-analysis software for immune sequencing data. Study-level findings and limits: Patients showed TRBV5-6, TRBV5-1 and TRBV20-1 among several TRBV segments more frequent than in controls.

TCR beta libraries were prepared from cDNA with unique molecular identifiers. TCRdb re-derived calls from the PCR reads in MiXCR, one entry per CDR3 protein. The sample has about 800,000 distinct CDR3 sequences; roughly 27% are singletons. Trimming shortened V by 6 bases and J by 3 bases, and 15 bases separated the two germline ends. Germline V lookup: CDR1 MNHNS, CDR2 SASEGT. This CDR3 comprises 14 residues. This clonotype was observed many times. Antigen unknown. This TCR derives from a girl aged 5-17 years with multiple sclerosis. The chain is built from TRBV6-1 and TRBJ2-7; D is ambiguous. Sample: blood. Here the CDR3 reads CASSPSGKIYEQYF. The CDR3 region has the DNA TGTGCCAGCAGCCCCTCTGGGAAGATCTACGAGCAGTACTTC.